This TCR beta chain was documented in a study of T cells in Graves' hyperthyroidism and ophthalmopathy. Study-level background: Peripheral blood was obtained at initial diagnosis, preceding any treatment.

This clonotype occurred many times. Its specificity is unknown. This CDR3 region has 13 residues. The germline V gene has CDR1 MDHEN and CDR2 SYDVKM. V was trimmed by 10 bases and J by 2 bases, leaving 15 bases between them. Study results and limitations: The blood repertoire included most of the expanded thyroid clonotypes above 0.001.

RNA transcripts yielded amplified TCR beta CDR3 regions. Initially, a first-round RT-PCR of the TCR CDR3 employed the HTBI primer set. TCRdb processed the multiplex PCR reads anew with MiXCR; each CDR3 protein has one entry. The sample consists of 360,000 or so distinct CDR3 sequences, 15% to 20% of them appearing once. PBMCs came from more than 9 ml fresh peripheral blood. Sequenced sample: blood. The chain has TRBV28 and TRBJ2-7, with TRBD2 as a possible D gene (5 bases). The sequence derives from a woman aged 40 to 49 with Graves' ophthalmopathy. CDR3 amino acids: CATGGPNTYEQYF. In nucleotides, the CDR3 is TGTGCCACCGGCGGGCCGAATACCTACGAGCAGTACTTC. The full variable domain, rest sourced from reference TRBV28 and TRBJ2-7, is DVKVTQSSRYLVKRTGEKVFLECVQDMDHENMFWYRQDPGLGLRLIYFSYDVKMKEKGDIPEGYSVSREKKERFSLILESASTNQTSMYLCATGGPNTYEQYFGPGTRLTVT.